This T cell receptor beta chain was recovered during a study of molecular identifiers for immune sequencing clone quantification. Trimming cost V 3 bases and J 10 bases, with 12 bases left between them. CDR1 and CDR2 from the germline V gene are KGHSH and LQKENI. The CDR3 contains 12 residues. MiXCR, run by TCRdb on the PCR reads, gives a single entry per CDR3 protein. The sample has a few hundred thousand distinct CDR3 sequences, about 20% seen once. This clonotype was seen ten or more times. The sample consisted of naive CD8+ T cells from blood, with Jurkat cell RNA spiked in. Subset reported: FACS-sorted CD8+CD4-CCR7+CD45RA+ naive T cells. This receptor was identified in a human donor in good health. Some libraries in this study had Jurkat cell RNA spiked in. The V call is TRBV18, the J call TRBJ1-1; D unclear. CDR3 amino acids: CASSPPNEPAFF. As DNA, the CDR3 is TGTGCCAGCTCACCCCCGAATGAACCAGCTTTCTTT.